These T cell receptor beta chains were read from a single sample in a study of regulatory T cells in long-lasting Graves disease. TCRdb called the multiplex PCR reads again in MiXCR, with one record for every CDR3 protein. Among 320,000 or so distinct CDR3 sequences listed, 15% to 20% were seen once. The input for sequencing was peripheral blood mononuclear cells (PBMCs), taken at new diagnosis, from a patient treated with antithyroid drugs. The receptors were gathered from a female donor with Graves disease. Each CDR3 is given with its conserved first and last residue. The D gene is left open where the match is weak. Clone size is given for some rows only: seen once, a few or many times, or a class if the clone is expanded.

D	J	V	size	CDR3	DNA
TRBD1	TRBJ2-7	TRBV7-9	many	CASSLIIQGAVPPYEQYF	TGTGCCAGCAGCTTAATTATACAGGGGGCGGTTCCGCCCTACGAGCAGTACTTC
TRBD2	TRBJ2-7	TRBV4-2	many	CASSQDRTSGTYEQYF	TGTGCCAGCAGCCAAGACAGAACTAGCGGTACCTACGAGCAGTACTTC
-	TRBJ1-5	TRBV19	once	CASSIPWGISNQPQHF	TGTGCCAGTAGTATCCCATGGGGGATAAGCAATCAGCCCCAGCATTTT
-	TRBJ1-1	TRBV11-1	-	CASSAREIMNTEAFF	TGTGCCAGCAGCGCTCGAGAAATCATGAACACTGAAGCTTTCTTT
-	TRBJ2-4	TRBV12-3/TRBV12-4	-	CASSQDVNLKPRSLNIQYF	TGTGCCAGCAGCCAAGACGTCAACCTGAAACCTCGTTCCCTAAACATTCAGTACTTC
-	TRBJ1-4	TRBV7-6	many	CASSLGSREKLFF	TGTGCCAGCAGCTTAGGATCTAGAGAAAAACTGTTTTTT
TRBD2	TRBJ2-3	TRBV29-1	few	CSVVIAGDTDTQYF	TGCAGCGTTGTAATAGCGGGAGATACAGATACGCAGTATTTT
-	TRBJ2-7	TRBV6-1	-	CASSPVTVVGGQYF	TGTGCCAGCAGCCCGGTGACAGTTGTGGGGGGCCAGTACTTC
-	TRBJ2-1	TRBV7-9	-	CASSGNDRHYNEQFF	TGTGCCAGCAGCGGAAATGACAGGCACTACAATGAGCAGTTCTTC
TRBD1	TRBJ1-5	TRBV28	-	CASSLGTGASQPQHF	TGTGCCAGCAGTTTAGGGACAGGTGCTAGTCAGCCCCAGCATTTT
-	TRBJ1-3	TRBV12-5	many	CASGSGTTGNTIYF	TGTGCTAGTGGTTCCGGGACTACTGGAAACACCATATATTTT
-	TRBJ2-7	TRBV28	few	CASSRRLGSRNEQYF	TGTGCCAGCAGCCGTCGCTTGGGGAGTCGGAACGAGCAGTACTTC
-	TRBJ2-2	TRBV2	many	CASRAEGDLTGELFF	TGTGCCAGCAGAGCGGAGGGGGACCTTACCGGGGAGCTGTTTTTT
-	TRBJ1-5	TRBV13	many	CASSLRGEPNQPQHF	TGTGCCAGCAGCTTAAGGGGGGAACCGAATCAGCCCCAGCATTTT
-	TRBJ2-1	TRBV5-1	many	CASSFGSNDNEQFF	TGCGCCAGCAGCTTTGGGTCAAACGACAATGAGCAGTTCTTC
-	TRBJ2-5	TRBV28	few	CASYRPETQYF	TGTGCCAGCTACCGGCCAGAGACCCAGTACTTC
-	TRBJ1-2	TRBV28	-	CASITEGRQSPSGYTF	TGTGCCAGCATTACGGAGGGCCGACAGTCGCCCTCGGGCTACACCTTC
-	TRBJ1-1	TRBV6-2/TRBV6-3	-	CATWGRVNTEAFF	TGTGCCACCTGGGGACGGGTGAACACTGAAGCTTTCTTT
-	TRBJ2-3	TRBV9	-	CASSVDVASTDTQYF	TGTGCCAGCAGCGTAGACGTGGCTAGCACAGATACGCAGTATTTT
-	TRBJ1-1	TRBV11-3	many	CASSPRGTEAFF	TGTGCCAGCAGCCCACGTGGGACTGAAGCTTTCTTT
-	TRBJ1-1	TRBV19	-	CASSIQGPNTEAFF	TGTGCCAGTAGTATCCAGGGTCCGAACACTGAAGCTTTCTTT
TRBD2	TRBJ2-7	TRBV28	-	CASSLTSVKQYF	TGTGCCAGCAGTCTTACTAGCGTGAAGCAGTACTTC
-	TRBJ2-1	TRBV11-3	few	CASSLDSGQLYNELLF	TGTGCCAGCAGCTTAGATTCGGGCCAGCTGTACAATGAGCTGTTGTTC
-	TRBJ1-1	TRBV20-1	-	CSARFQGTENTEAFF	TGCAGTGCTAGATTCCAAGGGACTGAGAACACTGAAGCTTTCTTT
-	TRBJ1-2	TRBV19	-	CASSINPVGQSGYTF	TGTGCCAGTAGTATAAACCCCGTTGGGCAGTCCGGCTACACCTTC
-	TRBJ2-7	TRBV28	-	CASRLPGAYEQYF	TGTGCCAGCAGGCTACCGGGGGCCTACGAGCAGTACTTC
-	TRBJ2-1	TRBV27	many	CASSLSLYGLMGQFF	TGTGCCAGCAGTTTATCCCTCTACGGACTCATGGGTCAGTTCTTC
TRBD1	TRBJ2-7	TRBV20-1	-	CSARGGGATYEQYF	TGCAGTGCTAGAGGAGGGGGCGCGACCTACGAGCAGTACTTC